This TCR beta chain was recovered during a study of T cell responses to AZD1222 COVID-19 vaccine. Study observations and caveats: Spike-specific TCR breadth and depth went up after people got two AZD1222 doses. Sampling captured repertoires only after the peak T cell response.

Remarks on this clone: Antigen: not known.

Assay: immunoSEQ multiplex PCR; the TCRdb copy retains only in-frame clones and omits some. This sample has around 87,000 clones, with 80% to 90% found just once. The receptor's source is an adult who received the AZD1222 COVID-19 vaccine. The input for sequencing was peripheral blood, taken 28 days after the second AZD1222 dose.

The CDR3 nucleotides are TGTGCCATCAGCAACGGACAGATACGGACTGAAGCTTTCTTT. Protein: CAISNGQIRTEAFF. V is TRBV10-3 and J is TRBJ1-1; possibly TRBD1 for D (6 bases). Trimming pared 6 bases from V and 5 bases from J, leaving 16 bases between. The germline CDR1 and CDR2 sequences are ENHRY and SYGVKD. The CDR3 consists of 14 residues.